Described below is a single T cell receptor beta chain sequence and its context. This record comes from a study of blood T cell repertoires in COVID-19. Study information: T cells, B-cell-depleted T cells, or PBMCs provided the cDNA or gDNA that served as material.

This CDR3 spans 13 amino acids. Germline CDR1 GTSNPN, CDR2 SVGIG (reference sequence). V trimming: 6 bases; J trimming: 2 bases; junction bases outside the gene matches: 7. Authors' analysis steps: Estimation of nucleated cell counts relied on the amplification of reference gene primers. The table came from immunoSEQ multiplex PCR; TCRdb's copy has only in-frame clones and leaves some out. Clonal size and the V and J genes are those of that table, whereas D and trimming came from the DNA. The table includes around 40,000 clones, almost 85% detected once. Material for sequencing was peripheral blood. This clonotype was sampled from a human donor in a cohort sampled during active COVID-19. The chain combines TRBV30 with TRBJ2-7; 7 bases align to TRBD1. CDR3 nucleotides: TGTGCCTGCCATCGGGACAGTACCTACGAGCAGTACTTC. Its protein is CACHRDSTYEQYF.